The following is a TCR beta chain sequence with its context. Its antigen is unidentified. The primer mix had 60 Vbeta and 13 Jbeta primers. Repertoires were generated with immunoSEQ multiplex PCR, while TCRdb's copy carries only in-frame clones and drops some. The sample consists of some 250,000 clones, 82% of them appearing once. The data originate from a study of cytomegalovirus exposure and HLA in healthy donors. Study information: About 83 million unique TCRs from HLA-typed donors made up an early data release.

Study-wide results and caveats: The study found most TCR sequences rare, yet found some public TCRs in many donors. The sole available immune exposure information was CMV serostatus. Later analysis associated a missense DCLRE1C variant with TCR beta V- and J-gene trimming.

V was shortened by 5 bases and J by 0 bases, with 14 bases between the two germline ends. Germline V CDR1 and CDR2: MNHEY, SMNVEV (reference sequence). The CDR3 totals 16 residues. The rearrangement links TRBV27 to TRBJ1-3, with D perhaps TRBD1 (5 bases). The sequence was collected from a middle-aged woman in good health and CMV-seropositive. Sequenced input: PBMCs. The CDR3 sequence: CASSPQTATSGNTIYF. The DNA of the CDR3 is TGTGCCAGCAGTCCTCAGACAGCTACCTCTGGAAACACCATATATTTT.